The sequence of this TCR beta chain was determined in a study of OX40 agonist ivuxolimab in advanced cancers. Looking at the study overall: Ivuxolimab was a fully human IgG2 agonistic monoclonal antibody targeting the costimulatory receptor OX40 (CD134). Intravenous ivuxolimab was administered to patients every 2 weeks at six dose levels: 0.01, 0.1, 0.3, 1.5, 3 and 10 mg/kg. Among the roughly 50 dose-escalation patients, around 20 had hepatocellular carcinoma, roughly 15 melanoma, 9 renal cell carcinoma and 9 head and neck cancer. In the dose-escalation cohort, 70% to 85% of patients were male, and the mean age was 60 years with a range of roughly 20 to 85. Patients were allowed to have had prior anti-PD-1, anti-PD-L1 or anti-CTLA-4 therapy, and approximately 40% of the dose-escalation patients had previously received checkpoint inhibitors. Partial responses occurred in three dose-escalation patients, of whom one had hepatocellular carcinoma and two had cutaneous melanoma. Peripheral TCRbeta sequencing aimed to test whether ivuxolimab altered TCR sequence diversity and caused clonal T-cell expansion. The monotherapy dose-escalation portion (N of about 50 patients) of the phase I ivuxolimab trial is reported in the paper.

To sequence the TCRbeta CDR3 region, genomic DNA was isolated from the sorted cells. The immunoSEQ Assay was used for sequencing of TCRbeta CDR3 regions. Imported from immuneACCESS, the table was reduced by TCRdb to in-frame sequences with V and J called. These copies leave out some clones; in studies compared against another copy, an unresolved V gene accounts for under half, and the cause of the remainder is not known. Across this sample there are 70,000 to 95,000 clones, with roughly 94% seen only once. The top ten constitute 2% to 3% of the sample. The CDR3 runs 16 amino acids, cysteine and phenylalanine included. The only DNA kept is the CDR3, 48 bases in frame from the first base. CDR1 SGHTA and CDR2 FQGNSA are derived from the germline V gene. The V end gives up 5 bases and the J end 1 base, leaving 8 bases in the junction not matched to a gene. Worth noting for this clone: The antigen it binds to is not known. No base-level quality is on record; no much larger clone is a single base apart.

Patients with a history of autoimmune disease or receiving systemic immunosuppression were excluded from the trial. Peripheral blood for TCR sequencing was drawn from every dose cohort at baseline, at cycle 4 day 1 and at cycle 7 day 1. The samples were drawn from a first-in-human, open-label, multicenter phase I dose-escalation trial of ivuxolimab. Adults with locally advanced or metastatic head and neck squamous cell, hepatocellular, melanoma or renal cell carcinoma were enrolled in the trial. CD4+ and CD8+ T cells were sorted separately from peripheral blood before TCR sequencing. Overall results and qualifications from the work: After ivuxolimab, expanded clones were on average more numerous among CD8+ T cells than among CD4+ T cells. At doses from 0.1 to 3.0 mg/kg, clonal expansion was seen in both CD4+ and CD8+ blood T cells between baseline and week 6. The antigen specificity of the peripheral T cells that underwent clonal expansion was not determined. Partial responders in the 0.1-3.0 mg/kg groups had among the lowest normalized peripheral clonal expansion, especially among CD8+ T cells. Low levels of normalized T-cell clonal expansion were also seen in some patients who did not respond.

This sequence was found in an adult with an advanced solid tumor such as melanoma, head and neck, liver or kidney cancer. The starting material was CD4+ or CD8+ T cells sorted from blood, obtained in a trial of the OX40 agonist ivuxolimab. Rearrangement joined TRBV7-2 to TRBJ2-4; 7 bases in the middle match TRBD1. The DNA reads TGTGCCAGCAGCCTAAGAGGGGGCCTCGCCAAAAACATTCAGTACTTC. Translated, this gives CASSLRGGLAKNIQYF. The CDR3, completed at both ends by the reference TRBV7-2 and TRBJ2-4 genes, gives the full variable domain GAGVSQSPSNKVTEKGKDVELRCDPISGHTALYWYRQSLGQGLEFLIYFQGNSAPDKSGLPSDRFSAERTGGSVSTLTIQRTQQEDSAVYLCASSLRGGLAKNIQYFGAGTRLSVL.